This is a list of T cell receptor beta chains from one sample in a study of blood T cells in healthy people across ages. One entry per CDR3 protein, called by TCRdb with MiXCR from the 5' RACE reads. The sample yields about 1.8 million distinct CDR3 sequences, 49% seen once. Sequencing used blood. The source is a woman in her thirties or forties in good health. The CDR3 runs from the conserved cysteine through the conserved F or W. D genes are given only for firm matches.

D gene: NA
J gene: TRBJ2-1
V gene: TRBV20-1
CDR3 protein: CSARIVYSYNEQFF

D gene: TRBD2
J gene: TRBJ2-5
V gene: TRBV6-2/TRBV6-3
CDR3 protein: CASSSFREAYQETQYF

D gene: NA
J gene: TRBJ2-7
V gene: TRBV10-3
CDR3 protein: CAISDFDPWKDVRQGGYEQYF

D gene: NA
J gene: TRBJ2-7
V gene: TRBV7-9
CDR3 protein: CASSAPSGYEQYF

D gene: TRBD1
J gene: TRBJ2-3
V gene: TRBV25-1
CDR3 protein: CASSEALGTADTQYF

D gene: TRBD2
J gene: TRBJ2-7
V gene: TRBV11-2
CDR3 protein: CASSSQNRGAYEQYF

D gene: NA
J gene: TRBJ2-5
V gene: TRBV4-2
CDR3 protein: CASSQMTSQETQYF

D gene: NA
J gene: TRBJ1-1
V gene: TRBV15
CDR3 protein: CATQQTRQVEAFF

D gene: TRBD1
J gene: TRBJ2-1
V gene: TRBV7-2
CDR3 protein: CASSLGQALNEQFF

D gene: TRBD1
J gene: TRBJ2-7
V gene: TRBV28
CDR3 protein: CASSPPSYGTGIAYEQYF

D gene: NA
J gene: TRBJ2-1
V gene: TRBV4-3
CDR3 protein: CASSQDEFWNEQFF

D gene: NA
J gene: TRBJ1-2
V gene: TRBV6-5
CDR3 protein: CASTGPRQGTNYGCTF

D gene: TRBD2
J gene: TRBJ2-1
V gene: TRBV20-1
CDR3 protein: CSANGAGNSYNEQFF

D gene: TRBD2
J gene: TRBJ2-7
V gene: TRBV12-3/TRBV12-4
CDR3 protein: CASSPDGGGRAQYF

D gene: TRBD2
J gene: TRBJ2-4
V gene: TRBV28
CDR3 protein: CASSLRAAGKNIQYF

D gene: NA
J gene: TRBJ1-5
V gene: TRBV20-1
CDR3 protein: CSATAFDRGGNQPQHF

D gene: NA
J gene: TRBJ1-1
V gene: TRBV6-5
CDR3 protein: CASSYVAGGGTEAFF

D gene: TRBD1
J gene: TRBJ1-2
V gene: TRBV25-1
CDR3 protein: CASSGGDSGGYTF

D gene: NA
J gene: TRBJ2-5
V gene: TRBV12-3/TRBV12-4
CDR3 protein: CASRPGARLQETQYF

D gene: TRBD1
J gene: TRBJ2-5
V gene: TRBV18
CDR3 protein: CASSPPGQGNPKGTQYF

D gene: NA
J gene: TRBJ2-5
V gene: TRBV24-1
CDR3 protein: CATSDVDYQETQYF

D gene: TRBD1
J gene: TRBJ2-1
V gene: TRBV7-8
CDR3 protein: CASSLVEQGVQFF

D gene: NA
J gene: TRBJ1-4
V gene: TRBV6-6
CDR3 protein: CASSYRQINEKLFF

D gene: TRBD1
J gene: TRBJ2-7
V gene: TRBV7-9
CDR3 protein: CASSSQGEWYEQYF

D gene: NA
J gene: TRBJ2-5
V gene: TRBV7-8
CDR3 protein: CASSPYERETQYF

D gene: NA
J gene: TRBJ1-2
V gene: TRBV3-1
CDR3 protein: CASSQVKGDNGYTF

D gene: NA
J gene: TRBJ1-5
V gene: TRBV28
CDR3 protein: CASSEDPSNQPQHF

D gene: NA
J gene: TRBJ2-7
V gene: TRBV7-9
CDR3 protein: CASSSREGDEQYF

D gene: NA
J gene: TRBJ1-1
V gene: TRBV7-7
CDR3 protein: CASSETGTMNTEAFF

D gene: NA
J gene: TRBJ2-7
V gene: TRBV4-1
CDR3 protein: CASSQWASESSYEQYF